This T cell receptor (beta chain) was observed in a study of identifying expanded T cells in peripheral blood. No infections or other immune events were documented during collection. By share of the sample, this clone is medium-sized. The antigen is undetermined. V shed 1 base and J 6 bases; nucleotides not matched to a gene: 20. Germline lookup yields CDR1 LGHNA and CDR2 YNFKEQ. The CDR3 has 20 amino acids. The protocol was immunoSEQ multiplex PCR, while the TCRdb copy is restricted to in-frame clones and leaves out a portion. This sample has around 90,000 clones; approximately 90% occur once, and the top ten carry 4% to 4.5%. The study's findings and limits: Technical replicates showed roughly 1.2 changed clones; two weeks roughly 15; four weeks 19. Clone count variance between roughly 2-week samples rose with total template count.

Sequences were obtained from blood. The rearrangement links TRBV4-2 to TRBJ2-3, with TRBD2 matching 9 bases. The receptor comes from a person between 18 and 75 years old in good health. CDR3 in DNA: TGTGCCAGCAGCCAAGCGAGGAGTAGCGGGAGCTTACGGGACACCGATACGCAGTATTTT. This encodes CASSQARSSGSLRDTDTQYF.